The TCR beta chain described here comes from a study of T cell changes during pregnancy in multiple sclerosis. Germline CDR1 and CDR2: GTSNPN and SVGIG (reference sequence). The CDR3 spans 16 residues. The V end lost 0 bases, the J end lost 0 bases, and 12 bases lay between the germline ends. Assay used: immunoSEQ multiplex PCR; TCRdb lists only in-frame clones, some missing. Seen here are tens of thousands of clones, under 95% observed once, and the top ten hold almost 4.5%. The rearrangement links TRBV30 to TRBJ1-3; no definite D call. Here the sequenced sample was peripheral blood, taken in the second trimester of pregnancy. This receptor was obtained from a female donor in good health, enrolled as a control in a pregnancy study. The CDR3 reads CAWSVRVEVSGNTIYF. CDR3 DNA: TGTGCCTGGAGTGTACGGGTGGAGGTCTCTGGAAACACCATATATTTT.